The 10 T cell receptor beta chains below come from one sample, sequenced in a study of post-analysis software for immune sequencing data. Study-level findings and limits: A handful of TRBV segments were significantly more frequent in patients than in controls. TRBV5-6, TRBV5-1 and TRBV20-1 were among these segments.

Researchers reported that TCR beta cDNA libraries carried unique molecular identifiers. A single record per CDR3 protein comes from TCRdb applying MiXCR to the PCR reads. The sample lists 700,000 to 800,000 distinct CDR3 sequences, less than 35% occurring once. These TCRs' antigens remain unknown. The source material was blood. The receptors originated from a girl aged 5-17 years with multiple sclerosis.

V gene TRBV5-1 combines with J gene TRBJ2-4; 11 nucleotides line up with TRBD2. This CDR3 region has 18 residues. Germline values: CDR1 SGHRS, CDR2 YFSETQ. J was trimmed by 5 bases and V by 0 bases; bases with no gene match: 10. The CDR3 loop reads CASSLVGLAEKEENIQYF. The CDR3 region has the DNA TGCGCCAGCAGCTTGGTGGGACTAGCGGAAAAAGAAGAAAACATTCAGTACTTC.

The J gene is TRBJ1-2, the V gene TRBV29-1, with a weak D call TRBD1 (6 bases). There are 12 residues in the CDR3. V lost 3 bases, J lost 8 bases, and 13 bases lay in between. The germline V gene encodes CDR1 SQVTM and CDR2 ANQGSEA. The CDR3 reads CSVERQGYGYTF. DNA for the CDR3: TGCAGCGTTGAGCGGCAGGGGTACGGCTACACCTTC.

A few counts support this clonotype. This chain connects TRBV29-1 to TRBJ1-1; TRBD1 aligns across 7 bases. Trimming took 4 bases from V and 3 from J; bases not matched to a gene: 11. The CDR3 is made up of 15 amino acids. Germline V gene sequence: CDR1 SQVTM, CDR2 ANQGSEA. CDR3 nucleotide sequence: TGCAGCGTTGCCGGGCCCAGGGGGGCGGACACTGAAGCTTTCTTT. Amino acids: CSVAGPRGADTEAFF. Combining the CDR3 with reference TRBV29-1 and TRBJ1-1 gives the whole variable domain SAVISQKPSRDICQRGTSLTIQCQVDSQVTMMFWYRQQPGQSLTLIATANQGSEATYESGFVIDKFPISRPNLTFSTLTVSNMSPEDSSIYLCSVAGPRGADTEAFFGQGTRLTVV.

DNA of the CDR3: TGTGCCAGCAGCTTAGCGACTAGCGGGGTTTTCGGGACCCAGTACTTC. Translated: CASSLATSGVFGTQYF. This chain uses TRBV7-2 with TRBJ2-5, with TRBD2 matching 11 bases. CDR3 size: 16 residues. Germline CDR1 is SGHTA and CDR2 is FQGNSA. The junction had 7 bases not matched to a gene; V was cut back by 0 bases and J by 7 bases.

The J gene is TRBJ2-5, the V gene TRBV28, with D possibly being TRBD1 (5 bases). The CDR3 runs 14 residues. CDR1 is MDHEN and CDR2 is SYDVKM in the germline V gene. V was pared by 6 bases and J by 2 bases, with 13 bases between. CDR3 residues: CASSPGHQQETQYF. The CDR3 bases are TGTGCCAGCAGCCCCGGACACCAGCAAGAGACCCAGTACTTC.

This clonotype was seen many times. The V gene is TRBV29-1, the J gene TRBJ1-2; D remains unclear. Looked up from germline, CDR1 is SQVTM and CDR2 is ANQGSEA. There are 14 residues in the CDR3. The V and J ends lost 4 bases and 4 bases respectively, with 16 bases between them. The CDR3 protein is CSVVDLSPTYGYTF. The CDR3 coding sequence is TGCAGCGTTGTCGACCTTTCGCCCACCTATGGCTACACCTTC.

This clonotype was observed a few times. V is TRBV14 and J is TRBJ1-5; D uncertain. The germline gives CDR1 SGHDN, CDR2 FVKESK. The CDR3 has 13 amino acids. Trimming cost V 0 bases and J 7 bases, with 7 bases left between them. CDR3 sequence reads: CASSQESSQPQHF. The CDR3 DNA sequence: TGTGCCAGCAGCCAAGAAAGCAGCCAGCCCCAGCATTTT.

The table lists this clonotype with a few counts. The chain is built from TRBV12-3 or TRBV12-4 and TRBJ2-1, with 11 bases that match TRBD1. V lost 5 bases to trimming and J lost 6 bases; unmatched junction nucleotides: 6. The CDR3 contains 15 residues. The CDR3 reads CASSLGTGGPNEQFF. The CDR3 coding sequence is TGTGCCAGCAGTCTGGGGACAGGGGGGCCCAATGAGCAGTTCTTC.

This clonotype was found a few times. This rearrangement joins TRBV9 to TRBJ2-3; D is possibly TRBD1 (6 bases). This CDR3 has 17 amino acids. Germline V lookup: CDR1 SGDLS, CDR2 YYNGEE. Trimming shortened V by 0 bases and J by 8 bases, and 22 bases separated the two germline ends. The DNA of the CDR3 is TGTGCCAGCAGCGTAGACTTGGGGGCTAGCCCTGCGGGTACGCAGTATTTT. This codes for CASSVDLGASPAGTQYF.

About this clonotype: A much larger clone lies one base from this, so it may be a read error. The rearrangement uses TRBV20-1 and TRBJ2-3; D is undetermined. There are 13 residues in the CDR3. Germline-derived CDR1 and CDR2 are DFQATT and SNEGSKA (reference sequence). V lost 5 bases, J lost 0 bases, and 9 bases lay in between. The CDR3 region has the DNA TGCAGTGCTCTATATATTAGCACAGATACGCAGTATTTT. Amino acids: CSALYISTDTQYF.